A selection of T cell receptor beta chains follows, all from one sample in a study of shared clonotypes between healthy human individuals. Clones were sequenced by immunoSEQ multiplex PCR, and TCRdb holds only the in-frame ones, with some missing. The table shows 550,000 to 850,000 clones, with roughly 72% occurring only once. The material sequenced was memory CD4+ T cells sorted from blood. These receptors were collected from a woman in her twenties or thirties in good health. Each CDR3 is given with its conserved first and last residue. D genes are given only for firm matches. Rows may omit the clone size; those that give it use once, few, many or a size class.

d_call	clone_size	v_call	j_call	cdr3_aa	cdr3_nt
TRBD2	NA	TRBV29-1	TRBJ2-1	CSGAGTSGVYNEQFF	TGCAGCGGGGCCGGGACTAGCGGAGTCTACAATGAGCAGTTCTTC
NA	NA	TRBV12-2	TRBJ1-2	CASRLVSGRGYTF	TGTGCAAGTCGCTTAGTATCAGGCCGCGGCTACACCTTC
NA	NA	TRBV5-1	TRBJ2-3	CASSFPGRVDTQYF	TGCGCCAGCAGCTTCCCCGGGCGAGTAGATACGCAGTATTTT
TRBD2	NA	TRBV10-1	TRBJ2-7	CASSQSGSYEQYF	TGCGCCAGCAGTCAGAGCGGGAGTTACGAGCAGTACTTC
NA	NA	TRBV27	TRBJ2-1	CAIHPSSSYNEQFF	TGTGCCATCCACCCATCATCCTCCTACAATGAGCAGTTCTTC
NA	once	TRBV6-4	TRBJ2-3	CASSDRALTTDTQYF	TGTGCCAGCAGTGACAGAGCCTTGACGACAGATACGCAGTATTTT
TRBD1	NA	TRBV29-1	TRBJ2-5	CSVGDRGPQETQYF	TGCAGCGTTGGGGACAGGGGTCCGCAAGAGACCCAGTACTTC
TRBD1	NA	TRBV7-3	TRBJ2-7	CASSPRQGREQYF	TGTGCCAGCAGCCCGCGACAGGGCCGCGAGCAGTACTTC
NA	NA	TRBV11-1	TRBJ2-7	CASSGRGRKSYEQYF	TGTGCCAGCAGCGGGAGGGGGAGAAAGTCCTACGAGCAGTACTTC
NA	NA	TRBV5-6	TRBJ2-5	CASSLGNLQETQYF	TGTGCCAGCAGCTTAGGCAACCTACAAGAGACCCAGTACTTC